This entry lists 27 T cell receptor beta chains sequenced from one sample in a study of T-cell reconstitution after alpha-beta-depleted transplantation in children. For TCRbeta, the library was prepared with unique molecular identifiers. TCRdb fed the PCR reads into MiXCR, producing one record per CDR3 protein. The sample holds some 260,000 distinct CDR3 sequences, 20% to 30% seen once. The sample was PBMCs, mostly from graft donor cells, taken 360 days after TCRalphabeta/CD19-depleted stem cell transplant. Receptors were obtained from a female patient between 2 and 15 years old who had a stem cell transplant for congenital amegakaryocytic thrombocytopenia, so the T cells may come from the graft donor.

In its sample, this clonotype was seen a few times. The V call is TRBV28, the J call TRBJ1-6, with TRBD1 identical over 9 bases. Germline V gene sequence: CDR1 MDHEN, CDR2 SYDVKM. V lost 3 bases, J lost 10 bases, and 16 bases stayed unmatched. The CDR3 is 18 residues long. The CDR3, as DNA: TGTGCCAGCAGTTTGGCCCCTCGGACAGGGGAATGGGTATCACCCCTCCACTTT. As protein: CASSLAPRTGEWVSPLHF.

The chain combines TRBV29-1 with TRBJ1-2; 8 bases align to TRBD1. V was pared by 2 bases and J by 8 bases, with 16 bases of the junction left unmatched. CDR1 SQVTM and CDR2 ANQGSEA come from the germline V gene. The CDR3 has 16 amino acids. The CDR3 sequence: CSVEMAGGNFVRGYTF. For the CDR3, the DNA is TGCAGCGTTGAAATGGCAGGGGGCAATTTCGTTCGGGGCTACACCTTC.

This clonotype was seen a few times. Germline is not matched at one junction end, which may reflect a read error. The gene calls are TRBV12-3 or TRBV12-4 and TRBJ1-5; D unresolved. The CDR3 spans 13 residues. The CDR3 region is CASSLNSNQRQHF. For the CDR3, the DNA is TGTGCCAGCAGTTTAAATAGCAATCAGCGCCAGCATTTT.

A few counts support this clonotype. The gene calls are TRBV20-1 and TRBJ1-5; a weak D match, TRBD1 (6 bases). Germline V lookup: CDR1 DFQATT, CDR2 SNEGSKA (reference sequence). The CDR3 spans 14 residues. V lost 3 bases to trimming and J lost 2 bases, with 11 bases between them. CDR3 sequence: CSASGYRGNQPQHF. DNA of the CDR3: TGCAGTGCTAGCGGTTACAGGGGCAATCAGCCCCAGCATTTT.

This clonotype was picked up a small number of times. Its ends do not fully match the called genes, so a read error is possible. J is TRBJ2-1 and V is TRBV20-1, with no clear D. This CDR3 region has 9 residues. In germline, CDR1 is DFQATT, CDR2 SNEGSKA (reference sequence). The CDR3 loop is CRCRNPGNF. CDR3 coding DNA: TGCAGATGTAGAAATCCGGGCAACTTC.

The rearrangement joins TRBV6-5 to TRBJ2-7; a weak D match, TRBD1 (6 bases). Germline V gene lookup returns CDR1 MNHEY and CDR2 SVGAGI. This CDR3 is 16 amino acids long. V was pared by 0 bases and J by 0 bases, with 12 bases between. CDR3 residues: CASSYSYRAASYEQYF. CDR3 in DNA: TGTGCCAGCAGTTACTCATACAGGGCCGCCTCCTACGAGCAGTACTTC.

This clonotype has a handful of counts. This rearrangement joins TRBV12-3 or TRBV12-4 to TRBJ2-7, with 14 bases identical to TRBD2. V shed 6 bases, J shed 4 bases, and the junction held 5 bases outside the gene matches. This CDR3 has 15 residues. CDR3 region: CASRSGLAGDYEQYF. CDR3 nucleotides: TGTGCCAGCAGATCGGGACTAGCGGGGGATTACGAGCAGTACTTC.

This clonotype turned up a few times. The V and J genes are TRBV2 and TRBJ2-1, with 8 bases aligning to TRBD2. The CDR3 is 14 residues long. The germline CDR1 and CDR2 sequences are SNHLY and FYNNEI. Germline trimming cut 4 bases from V and 9 bases from J; bases unmatched to any gene: 8. CDR3 DNA sequence: TGTGCCAGCAGTGTGGGACTAGTCTCGGGTGAGCAGTTCTTC. This gives the protein CASSVGLVSGEQFF. Supplemented by reference TRBV2 and TRBJ2-1, the full variable domain reads EPEVTQTPSHQVTQMGQEVILRCVPISNHLYFYWYRQILGQKVEFLVSFYNNEISEKSEIFDDQFSVERPDGSNFTLKIRSTKLEDSAMYFCASSVGLVSGEQFFGPGTRLTVL.

This clonotype was observed at least ten times. The chain combines TRBV20-1 with TRBJ2-4; D gene unclear. The CDR3 has 14 amino acids. CDR1 and CDR2 from the germline V gene are DFQATT and SNEGSKA (reference sequence). V was cut by 5 bases and J by 0 bases, with 11 bases left in between. The CDR3: CSAPQTLAKNIQYF. The CDR3 DNA reads as TGCAGTGCTCCGCAGACTCTAGCCAAAAACATTCAGTACTTC.

The table lists this clonotype with many counts. The genes are TRBV30 and TRBJ1-1; TRBD1 agrees at 7 bases. This CDR3 contains 13 residues. J gave up 1 base and V 2 bases, and 1 base lay outside the gene matches. CDR1 GTSNPN and CDR2 SVGIG come from the germline V gene (reference sequence). CDR3 loop: CAWSQGGNTEAFF. The CDR3 DNA reads TGTGCCTGGAGTCAGGGGGGGAACACTGAAGCTTTCTTT.

This clonotype was counted between two and nine times. The chain joins TRBV20-1 to TRBJ1-1; weak D call: TRBD1 (6 bases). Trimming shortened V by 0 bases and J by 1 base, and 9 bases separated the two germline ends. The length of the CDR3 is 14 residues. Germline V gene data show CDR1 as DFQATT and CDR2 as SNEGSKA (reference sequence). For the CDR3, the DNA is TGCAGTGCTAGAGATCAAGGGGGGAACACTGAAGCTTTCTTT. It translates to CSARDQGGNTEAFF.

Many counts were recorded for this clonotype. The V call is TRBV12-3 or TRBV12-4, the J call TRBJ2-1; 10 nucleotides align to TRBD2. CDR3 length: 13 amino acids. V was clipped by 4 bases and J by 6 bases; unmatched bases: 0. CDR3 in amino acids: CASSWTSGNEQFF. The CDR3 bases are TGTGCCAGCAGTTGGACTAGCGGCAATGAGCAGTTCTTC.

This sequence joins TRBV11-3 and TRBJ2-5; D might be TRBD2 (5 bases). This CDR3 comprises 14 residues. V lost 2 bases and J lost 5, with 12 bases in between. Germline loops: CDR1 SGHNT, CDR2 YENEEA. The CDR3 is CASSLSGSMETQYF. The CDR3 nucleotides are TGTGCCAGCAGCTTATCGGGGTCAATGGAGACCCAGTACTTC.

The sample holds a few counts of this clonotype. The chain employs TRBV20-1 and TRBJ1-5; TRBD1 aligns across 10 bases. There are 17 residues in the CDR3. Germline CDR1 DFQATT, CDR2 SNEGSKA (reference sequence). V gave up 4 bases and J gave up 3 bases; unmatched junction bases: 12. CDR3 in DNA: TGCAGTGCTAAGAACCCCGGGACAGGGGCCTTCAATCAGCCCCAGCATTTT. Its translation: CSAKNPGTGAFNQPQHF.

This chain connects TRBV6-2 or TRBV6-3 to TRBJ2-3; TRBD2 matches at 12 bases. This CDR3 spans 17 amino acids. After removal of 7 bases from V and 4 bases from J, the junction contained 12 bases not matched to a gene. Germline lookup yields CDR1 MNHEY and CDR2 SVGEGT. The chain's CDR3 is CASTTGLAGIFADTQYF. In nucleotides, the CDR3 is TGTGCCAGCACTACAGGACTAGCGGGAATCTTTGCAGATACGCAGTATTTT.

This clonotype has a handful of counts. This chain links TRBV28 with TRBJ1-1; TRBD1 is a possible D gene (5 bases). Trimming pared 7 bases from V and 3 bases from J, leaving 12 bases between. The CDR3 totals 13 residues. CDR1 and CDR2 (germline): MDHEN, SYDVKM. The CDR3 loop is CASTRRGDTEAFF. The CDR3 nucleotides read TGTGCCAGCACCCGGAGAGGGGACACTGAAGCTTTCTTT.

This clonotype was found a few times. This chain links TRBV11-1 with TRBJ2-1; 14 bases agree with TRBD2. Germline lookup yields CDR1 SGHAT and CDR2 FQDESV (reference sequence). The CDR3 extends over 18 amino acids. V shed 6 bases, J shed 3 bases, and the junction held 10 bases outside the gene matches. CDR3 amino acids: CASRPGLAGVWYYNEQFF. CDR3 bases: TGTGCCAGCAGGCCGGGACTAGCGGGAGTCTGGTACTACAATGAGCAGTTCTTC.

J is TRBJ2-3 and V is TRBV25-1; no reliable D call. The CDR3 covers 17 residues. Trimming took off 2 bases at V and 4 bases at J, with 19 bases between the two ends. CDR1 and CDR2 (germline): MGHDK, SYGVNS. This CDR3 reads CASSETLGNPRADTQYF. CDR3 nucleotide sequence: TGTGCCAGCAGTGAAACCCTTGGGAACCCCCGGGCAGATACGCAGTATTTT.

This clonotype was observed a handful of times. The rearrangement joins TRBV7-2 to TRBJ2-7; the D is unclear. This CDR3 spans 13 amino acids. The V gene lost 2 bases and the J gene lost 2 bases, with 7 bases spanning the gap. Germline CDR1 is SGHTA and CDR2 is FQGNSA. CDR3 residues: CASSLKSTYEQYF. CDR3 DNA: TGTGCCAGCAGCTTAAAAAGTACCTACGAGCAGTACTTC.

The V gene is TRBV12-3 or TRBV12-4, the J gene TRBJ2-1, with 8 bases identical to TRBD2. The CDR3 length is 20 residues. Trimming took 3 bases from V and 2 from J; bases not matched to a gene: 18. CDR3 in amino acids: CASSFLVGLSGSQAYNEQFF. The CDR3 DNA is TGTGCCAGCAGTTTCTTAGTAGGGTTAAGCGGGAGTCAGGCCTACAATGAGCAGTTCTTC.

This clonotype was observed a handful of times. V and J are TRBV4-1 and TRBJ2-7; a possible D gene is TRBD1 (5 bases). The CDR3 is made up of 17 amino acids. The germline gives CDR1 MGHRA, CDR2 YSYEKL. V gave up 2 bases and J gave up 2 bases, with 19 bases separating them. CDR3 loop: CASSQTNGHGRPYEQYF. DNA for the CDR3: TGCGCCAGCAGCCAAACAAATGGACACGGAAGGCCCTACGAGCAGTACTTC.

This clonotype was seen only a few times. CDR3 residues: CASSLRQVRAKNIQYF. The CDR3 DNA reads as TGTGCCAGCAGCTTACGTCAGGTCCGCGCCAAAAACATTCAGTACTTC. J is TRBJ2-4 and V is TRBV7-2, with D hard to call. Germline loops: CDR1 SGHTA, CDR2 FQGNSA. This CDR3 is 16 amino acids long. Trimming left V 2 bases short and J 1 base short, with 12 bases between. The whole variable domain, filled in from reference TRBV7-2 and TRBJ2-4, reads GAGVSQSPSNKVTEKGKDVELRCDPISGHTALYWYRQSLGQGLEFLIYFQGNSAPDKSGLPSDRFSAERTGGSVSTLTIQRTQQEDSAVYLCASSLRQVRAKNIQYFGAGTRLSVL.

The sample holds a few counts of this clonotype. The chain is built from TRBV5-1 and TRBJ2-7; 8 bases agree with TRBD1. Germline V lookup: CDR1 SGHRS, CDR2 YFSETQ. V trimming: 3 bases; J trimming: 0 bases; junction bases outside the gene matches: 2. The length of the CDR3 is 14 residues. The CDR3 is CASSSDRASYEQYF. In DNA, the CDR3 is TGCGCCAGCAGCTCGGACAGGGCCTCCTACGAGCAGTACTTC.

This clonotype was counted a few times. The chain is built from TRBV30 and TRBJ2-1; 9 nucleotides agree with TRBD2. V was clipped by 0 bases and J by 4 bases; unmatched bases: 4. The CDR3 has 15 amino acids. In germline, CDR1 is GTSNPN, CDR2 SVGIG (reference sequence). For the CDR3, the DNA is TGTGCCTGGAGTGTCATAGCGGGAGCGTACAATGAGCAGTTCTTC. Translation: CAWSVIAGAYNEQFF.

The rearrangement links TRBV5-1 to TRBJ2-5; D is perhaps TRBD2 (5 bases). This CDR3 contains 13 residues. Trimming took 3 bases from V and 5 from J, leaving 11 bases between them. Germline V gives CDR1 SGHRS, CDR2 YFSETQ. The CDR3 spells CASSSTTGETQYF. In nucleotides, the CDR3 is TGCGCCAGCAGCTCGACCACGGGGGAGACCCAGTACTTC.

The sample holds a few counts of this clonotype. This sequence joins TRBV15 and TRBJ2-3; either TRBD1 or TRBD2 may fit D (5 bases each). V was pared by 5 bases and J by 6 bases, with 12 bases between. This CDR3 comprises 13 residues. Germline CDR1 reads LNHNV; CDR2 reads YYDKDF (reference sequence). The CDR3 nucleotides read TGTGCCACCAGCCCCCTCGGGGCGGATACGCAGTATTTT. It is translated as CATSPLGADTQYF.

Many counts were recorded for this clonotype. This chain uses TRBV5-1 with TRBJ2-5; weak D call: TRBD2 (6 bases). CDR1 and CDR2 from the germline V gene are SGHRS and YFSETQ. This CDR3 has 14 residues. V dropped 4 bases and J dropped 5 bases, with 15 bases sitting between them. The CDR3 coding sequence is TGCGCCAGCAGCCCCGGGACTTCCGGGGAGACCCAGTACTTC. Translation gives CASSPGTSGETQYF.